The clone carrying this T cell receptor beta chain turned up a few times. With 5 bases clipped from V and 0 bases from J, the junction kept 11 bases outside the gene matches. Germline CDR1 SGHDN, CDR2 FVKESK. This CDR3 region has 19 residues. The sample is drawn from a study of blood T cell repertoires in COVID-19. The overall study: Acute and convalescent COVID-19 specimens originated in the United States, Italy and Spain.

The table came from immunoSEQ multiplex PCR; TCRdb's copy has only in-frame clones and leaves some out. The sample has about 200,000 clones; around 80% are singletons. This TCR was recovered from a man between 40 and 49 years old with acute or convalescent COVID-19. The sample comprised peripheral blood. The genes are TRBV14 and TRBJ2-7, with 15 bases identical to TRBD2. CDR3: CASSAFPGLAGGSSYEQYF. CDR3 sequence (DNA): TGTGCCAGCAGCGCGTTCCCGGGACTAGCGGGAGGAAGCTCCTACGAGCAGTACTTC. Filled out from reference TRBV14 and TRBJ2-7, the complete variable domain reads EAGVTQFPSHSVIEKGQTVTLRCDPISGHDNLYWYRRVMGKEIKFLLHFVKESKQDESGMPNNRFLAERTGGTYSTLKVQPAELEDSGVYFCASSAFPGLAGGSSYEQYFGPGTRLTVT.